The rows below give T cell receptor beta chains drawn from one sample of a study of blood T cell repertoires in COVID-19. Sequencing was performed with immunoSEQ multiplex PCR; in TCRdb, only in-frame clones are kept and a portion is missing. This table holds approximately 150,000 clones, 65% to 85% found once. The specimen was peripheral blood. Receptors originate from a woman of 80 years or more with acute or convalescent COVID-19. Each CDR3 is given with its conserved first and last residue. The order of the fields is D gene, V gene, J gene, clone size, CDR3 DNA, CDR3 protein. D genes are given only for firm matches. The size of a clone is reported for some rows only, either as once, few or many, or as a class for expanded clones.

>TRBD2|TRBV19|TRBJ2-7|few
TGTGCCAGTAGTACCCGGACTAGCGGGGCTAGGGAGCAGTACTTC
CASSTRTSGAREQYF
>-|TRBV3-1/TRBV3-2|TRBJ1-6|once
TGTGCCAGCAGCCAAGAGATGGGGCAGGGTTCCCCCCTCCACTTT
CASSQEMGQGSPLHF
>-|TRBV5-4|TRBJ1-2|-
TGTGCCAGCAGCCCCGGGACATCCTATGGCTACACCTTC
CASSPGTSYGYTF
>-|TRBV7-9|TRBJ1-3|-
TGTGCCAGCAGCTTCGGACTCATCTCTGGAAACACCATATATTTT
CASSFGLISGNTIYF
>TRBD1|TRBV19|TRBJ2-1|-
TGTGCCAGTAGTTTTCAGGGGGACAATGAGCAGTTCTTC
CASSFQGDNEQFF
>TRBD1|TRBV6-6|TRBJ1-5|-
TGTGCCAGCAGTTACTCCCGGACAGGAGCGAAGCCCCAGCATTTT
CASSYSRTGAKPQHF
>-|TRBV27|TRBJ2-7|-
TGTGCCAGCAGTTTAGCTCAGAACCTCTACGAGCAGTACTTC
CASSLAQNLYEQYF
>-|TRBV9|TRBJ1-1|-
TGTGCCAGCAGCGTAGAGCTGGGGGCGTCCACTGAAGCTTTCTTT
CASSVELGASTEAFF
>TRBD1|TRBV4-1|TRBJ1-5|-
TGCGCCAGCAGCCAAGCTCCGACAGGGTACAGCAATCAGCCCCAGCATTTT
CASSQAPTGYSNQPQHF
>-|TRBV18|TRBJ2-1|-
TGTGCCAGCTCAAACCCCAGGGGCGAGCAGTTCTTC
CASSNPRGEQFF
>TRBD2|TRBV3-1/TRBV3-2|TRBJ2-3|-
TGTGCCAGCTCTCGGAGCGGGAGTACAGATACGCAGTATTTT
CASSRSGSTDTQYF
>-|TRBV9|TRBJ2-1|-
TGTGCCAGCAGCGTAGATTCTAGCTACAATGAGCAGTTCTTC
CASSVDSSYNEQFF
>TRBD1|TRBV15|TRBJ1-1|-
TGTGCCACCAGCAGCGGCGACAGGGCGGACACTGAAGCTTTCTTT
CATSSGDRADTEAFF
>TRBD1|TRBV5-4|TRBJ1-6|-
TGTGCCAGCAGCTTGACGGGACAGGGGGCGAGGAATTCACCCCTCCACTTT
CASSLTGQGARNSPLHF
>TRBD2|TRBV2|TRBJ2-7|-
TGTGCCAGCAAAGGACTAGCGGGGCCTTCCTACGAGCAGTACTTC
CASKGLAGPSYEQYF
>TRBD2|TRBV7-9|TRBJ2-1|-
TGTGCCAGCAGCTCCCTTTGGGGGAGGGCCGGGGAGCAGTTCTTC
CASSSLWGRAGEQFF
>-|TRBV29-1|TRBJ2-5|-
TGCAGCGTTGGGGGTCAGGGGCGAGAGACCCAGTACTTC
CSVGGQGRETQYF
>-|TRBV7-2|TRBJ1-1|-
TGTGCCAGCAGCCCTAGCGGGAGGCGGACTGAAGCTTTCTTT
CASSPSGRRTEAFF
>-|TRBV11-2|TRBJ2-2|few
TGTGCCAGCAGCTTAGTTCGCAGGTGGGCCGGGGAGCTGTTTTTT
CASSLVRRWAGELFF
>TRBD1|TRBV5-1|TRBJ1-1|-
TGCGCCAGCAGCTTGGGGGAAATACAGGGGCGCACTGAAGCTTTCTTT
CASSLGEIQGRTEAFF
>TRBD1|TRBV28|TRBJ1-3|-
TGTGCCAGCATTAGAGGGGGCGTCGGAAACACCATATATTTT
CASIRGGVGNTIYF
>-|TRBV5-1|TRBJ2-5|-
TGCGCCAGCAGCCCAGGGGGGGAGACCCAGTACTTC
CASSPGGETQYF
>-|TRBV19|TRBJ1-2|-
TGTGCCAGTAGTATTACAGGGAACTATGGCTACACCTTC
CASSITGNYGYTF
>TRBD1|TRBV7-9|TRBJ1-2|-
TGTGCCAGCAGCGGGAGACAGGGTTCTAACTATGGCTACACCTTC
CASSGRQGSNYGYTF
>TRBD1|TRBV11-2|TRBJ2-7|-
TGTGCCAGCAGCTTAGAAGATGGGACAGGGAGAGCCTACGAGCAGTACTTC
CASSLEDGTGRAYEQYF
>TRBD2|TRBV3-1/TRBV3-2|TRBJ2-3|-
TGTGCCAGCAGCCTTGGGACTAGCGGAGGGGGAGATACGCAGTATTTT
CASSLGTSGGGDTQYF
>TRBD1|TRBV7-2|TRBJ2-5|few
TGTGCCAGCAGCAAGCGGACAGGGGCAGGGGAGACCCAGTACTTC
CASSKRTGAGETQYF
>TRBD1|TRBV30|TRBJ1-4|-
TGTGCCTGGAGGGCAGGGGGTGTGCAGGAAAAACTGTTTTTT
CAWRAGGVQEKLFF
>-|TRBV27|TRBJ2-1|-
TGTGCCAGCAGTCCTAGCGTCGGTGAGCAGTTCTTC
CASSPSVGEQFF
>-|TRBV30|TRBJ2-3|-
TGTGCCTGGAGTAAACAGGCAGATACGCAGTATTTT
CAWSKQADTQYF
>TRBD1|TRBV10-3|TRBJ1-1|-
TGTGCCATCAGTACGGGGACAGGGGGGAACACTGAAGCTTTCTTT
CAISTGTGGNTEAFF
>-|TRBV5-1|TRBJ2-5|-
TGCGCCAGCAGCTTGCAGGGACAAGAGACCCAGTACTTC
CASSLQGQETQYF
>-|TRBV3-1/TRBV3-2|TRBJ2-2|-
TGTGCCAGCAGCCAAGATGTCGGGGGAGCGAACACCGGGGAGCTGTTTTTT
CASSQDVGGANTGELFF
>-|TRBV5-8|TRBJ2-2|-
TGTGCCAGCAGCTTGGGTCAGGAGGCCGGGGAGCTGTTTTTT
CASSLGQEAGELFF
>TRBD1|TRBV9|TRBJ2-3|-
TGTGCCAGCAGCGTAGAGGGGGCGCGCAGCACAGATACGCAGTATTTT
CASSVEGARSTDTQYF
>TRBD1|TRBV7-2|TRBJ2-7|-
TGTGCCAGCAGCTTATCCTCAGGGGGCGGAAGCGCACGCTACGAGCAGTACTTC
CASSLSSGGGSARYEQYF
>-|TRBV20-1|TRBJ2-3|-
TGCAGTGCTAGTCCGTTGGGGGACACCCAATTGACCAGCGATACGCAGTATTTT
CSASPLGDTQLTSDTQYF
>-|TRBV3-1/TRBV3-2|TRBJ2-7|-
TGTGCCAGCAGCCTGCAGGGGCTCGAGCAGTACTTC
CASSLQGLEQYF
>-|TRBV6-5|TRBJ1-2|few
TGTGCCAGCAGTCAACGGGTTTTACATGGCTACACCTTC
CASSQRVLHGYTF
>-|TRBV7-6|TRBJ1-3|-
TGTGCCAGCAGCTCGAGGCAAGGGGTGGTCGGAAACACCATATATTTT
CASSSRQGVVGNTIYF
>-|TRBV3-1/TRBV3-2|TRBJ1-3|-
TGTGCCAGCAGCCAGGCCACGGTCCCGAGGGGAAACACCATATATTTT
CASSQATVPRGNTIYF
>TRBD2|TRBV9|TRBJ2-6|-
TGTGCCAGCAGCCAAAGAGCGGGGCCCTCTGGGGCCAACGTCCTGACTTTC
CASSQRAGPSGANVLTF
>TRBD2|TRBV15|TRBJ2-7|once
TGTGCCACCAGCAGAGAAACACGGACTAGCGGGGGCGAGCAGTACTTC
CATSRETRTSGGEQYF
>-|TRBV6-2/TRBV6-3|TRBJ2-6|few
TGTGCCAGCAGTTACGAGAGCTCTGGGGCCAACGTCCTGACTTTC
CASSYESSGANVLTF
>-|TRBV18|TRBJ1-6|few
TGTGCCAGCTCACTCTCAGGGGAGAGGTCACCCCTCCACTTT
CASSLSGERSPLHF
>TRBD2|TRBV7-2|TRBJ2-1|-
TGTGCCAGCAGCCACAGGACTAGCGGGGGGGCCCCTGAGCAGTTCTTC
CASSHRTSGGAPEQFF
>TRBD1|TRBV6-5|TRBJ1-1|-
TGTGCCAGCACGGGACAGCGTGGGGCGTCTGAAGCTTTCTTT
CASTGQRGASEAFF
>TRBD1|TRBV6-2/TRBV6-3|TRBJ1-3|-
TGTGCCAGCAGCCCCGGACAGGGCGGGAACACCATATATTTT
CASSPGQGGNTIYF